This T cell receptor (beta chain) originates from a study of T-cell reconstitution after alpha-beta-depleted transplantation in children listed by TCRdb under 2016. Turning to the overall study: The study quantitatively tracked T-cell immune reconstitution after TCRalphabeta/CD19-depleted allogeneic hematopoietic cell transplantation in children using TCR repertoire profiling. Broader findings and caveats from the paper: Over subsequent months, a decline in hyperexpanded clone frequencies was noted, and after one year, T-cell counts and TCRbeta diversity were mostly ascribed to newly produced T cells. In some patients, the high TCRbeta diversity seen at day 60 was put down to recipient T cells and intrathymic progenitors that had survived conditioning. The apparently early recovery of alphabetaT-cell counts about two months after transplant reportedly depended on only several hundred rapidly expanded clones that came from non-depleted graft cells.

The sample holds many counts of this clonotype. What this receptor recognizes is not known. No base quality information exists; no much larger clone differs at one position. From the germline V gene, CDR1 is SGHNT and CDR2 is YENEEA. Between the V and J ends, shortened by 0 bases and 9 bases respectively, the junction contains 9 bases. The CDR3 covers 13 residues, taking in both the cysteine and the phenylalanine. The kept DNA is CDR3 alone, 39 bases in frame from the first base. Sample treatment or condition, as interpreted from the label and publication: allogeneic hematopoietic cell transplantation with graft depleted of TCRalphabeta T cells and CD19 B cells. The transplant recipients were children given TCRalphabeta/CD19-depleted allogeneic hematopoietic cell grafts. Library construction relied on PCR. TCRdb shows the sequencer as Illumina HiSeq 2500. TCR libraries were prepared with molecular barcoding, using unique molecular identifiers to normalize TCRbeta repertoire quantification. TCRdb passed the public sequencing reads through fastp at Q25 and MiXCR, retaining productive beta sequences. Under each unique CDR3 protein, matching rows form one entry showing the most common genes and DNA. This sample lists 200,000 to 250,000 distinct CDR3 sequences; approximately 11% were detected once. 28% of the sample lies in the top ten.

Sequenced here: PBMCs, sampled before TCRalphabeta/CD19-depleted stem cell transplant. The chain joins TRBV11-3 to TRBJ2-1; no confident D gene assignment can be made. The clonotype was recovered from a child less than two years old with acute myeloid leukemia, due to receive a stem cell transplant. CDR3 reads: CASSLETWSEQFF. The nucleotide sequence is TGTGCCAGCAGCTTAGAGACTTGGAGTGAGCAGTTCTTC. With all but the CDR3 taken from the reference TRBV11-3 and TRBJ2-1 genes, the full variable domain is: EAGVVQSPRYKIIEKKQPVAFWCNPISGHNTLYWYLQNLGQGPELLIRYENEEAVDDSQLPKDRFSAERLKGVDSTLKIQPAELGDSAVYLCASSLETWSEQFFGPGTRLTVL.